This note documents a single T cell receptor beta chain sequence. This sample is part of a study of type 1 regulatory T cells. Study context: T-allo10 is an in vitro-generated, Tr1-enriched CD4 T cell product specific for alloantigen.

Germline values: CDR1 SGHNT, CDR2 YYREEE (reference sequence). The length of the CDR3 is 15 residues. V shed 0 bases, J shed 1 base, and the junction held 0 bases outside the gene matches. One entry per CDR3 protein, called by TCRdb with MiXCR from the reads. In the table there are 75,000 to 100,000 distinct CDR3 sequences, around 30% of which are singletons. The sequenced sample was CD4+ T cells, either the whole sample or a sorted fraction (not recorded which). The chain combines TRBV5-4 with TRBJ2-2; 7 bases agree with TRBD2. The source is a human donor in good health. The CDR3 protein is CASSLAGGNTGELFF. CDR3 DNA: TGTGCCAGCAGCTTGGCGGGAGGGAACACCGGGGAGCTGTTTTTT.